The sequence of this TCR beta chain was determined in a study of blood T cell repertoires in COVID-19. At the level of the study: There were acute and convalescent COVID-19 samples, and they came from the United States, Italy and Spain. PBMCs, B-cell-depleted T cells, or T cells were the source of the cDNA or gDNA that made up the material.

The method was immunoSEQ multiplex PCR; TCRdb's version includes in-frame clones alone and lacks a portion of them. The sample lists under 150,000 clones; around four fifths were seen once. Germline V gives CDR1 KGHSH, CDR2 LQKENI. With V trimmed by 3 bases and J by 5 bases, 5 bases remained unmatched. The CDR3 contains 14 residues. This receptor was identified in a human donor in a cohort sampled during active COVID-19. The rearrangement joins TRBV18 to TRBJ2-7; TRBD1 matches at 9 bases. Sequenced: peripheral blood. The DNA for the CDR3 is TGTGCCAGCTCACCCGCAGACAGGGGGAACGAGCAGTACTTC. The encoded protein is CASSPADRGNEQYF.